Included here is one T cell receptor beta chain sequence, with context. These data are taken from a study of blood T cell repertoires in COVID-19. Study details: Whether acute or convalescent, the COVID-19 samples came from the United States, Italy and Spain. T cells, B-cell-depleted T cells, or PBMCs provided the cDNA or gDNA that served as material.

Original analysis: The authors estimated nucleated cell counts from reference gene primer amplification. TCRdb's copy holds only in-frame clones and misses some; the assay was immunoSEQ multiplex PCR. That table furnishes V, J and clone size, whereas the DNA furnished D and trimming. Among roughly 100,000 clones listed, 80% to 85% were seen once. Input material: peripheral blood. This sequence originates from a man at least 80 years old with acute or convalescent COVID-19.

The CDR3 spells CASRGAGRGDYGYTF. CDR3 in DNA: TGCGCCAGCCGGGGGGCAGGTCGAGGGGACTATGGCTACACCTTC. This chain connects TRBV5-1 to TRBJ1-2, with a weak D call TRBD1 (6 bases). Per the germline V gene, CDR1 is SGHRS and CDR2 is YFSETQ. Trimming removed 7 bases from V and 3 bases from J, with 19 bases in between. The CDR3 covers 15 residues.